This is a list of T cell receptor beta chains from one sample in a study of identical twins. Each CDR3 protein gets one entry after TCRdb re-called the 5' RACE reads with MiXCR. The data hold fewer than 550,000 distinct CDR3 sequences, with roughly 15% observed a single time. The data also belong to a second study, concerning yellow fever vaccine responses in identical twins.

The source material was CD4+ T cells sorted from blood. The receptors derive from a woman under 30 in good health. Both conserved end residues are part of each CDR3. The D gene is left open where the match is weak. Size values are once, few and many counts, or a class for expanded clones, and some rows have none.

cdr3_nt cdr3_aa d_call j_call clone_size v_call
TGTGCCAGCAGTACCCTGGGGACAGGGATCTACGAGCAGTACTTC CASSTLGTGIYEQYF TRBD1 TRBJ2-7 - TRBV7-2
TGTGCCAGCAGCTCCCAGGGTGGATCCTACGAGCAGTACTTC CASSSQGGSYEQYF - TRBJ2-7 - TRBV7-9
TGTGCCAGCAGCTTATCGACTAGCGGCCGGGGCATTCAGTACTTC CASSLSTSGRGIQYF TRBD2 TRBJ2-4 few TRBV7-9
TGCAGCGCTGGGGGGGGCACTGGCTACACCTTC CSAGGGTGYTF - TRBJ1-2 few TRBV29-1
TGCGCCAGCAGCTTGTTCAGCGTGAGCTCCTACAATGAGCAGTTCTTC CASSLFSVSSYNEQFF - TRBJ2-1 - TRBV5-1
TGTGCCAGCAGCGAGGCAGGTTTCTATGGCTACACCTTC CASSEAGFYGYTF - TRBJ1-2 few TRBV3-1
TGCGCCAGCAGCCAGGTCTCGGGGAACAATGAGCAGTTCTTC CASSQVSGNNEQFF - TRBJ2-1 - TRBV4-1
TGCGCCAGCAGCCCCTGGAGAGCGGGTGGCACAGATACGCAGTATTTT CASSPWRAGGTDTQYF - TRBJ2-3 many TRBV5-1
TGTGCCAGCAGCCAGGATGGGACTAGCGGGAGAATAAGCTACAATGAGCAGTTCTTC CASSQDGTSGRISYNEQFF TRBD2 TRBJ2-1 few TRBV11-2
TGTGCCAGCACCCCTGTGACGCATAAAGAGACCCAGTACTTC CASTPVTHKETQYF - TRBJ2-5 few TRBV25-1
TGTGCCAGCAGTTGGACTAGCGGCCTTGTCAAAAGCTCCTACGAGCAGTACTTC CASSWTSGLVKSSYEQYF TRBD2 TRBJ2-7 few TRBV6-5
TGTGCCAGCAGGTCAGGGGTTGGGGCCAACGTCCTGACTTTC CASRSGVGANVLTF - TRBJ2-6 - TRBV6-1